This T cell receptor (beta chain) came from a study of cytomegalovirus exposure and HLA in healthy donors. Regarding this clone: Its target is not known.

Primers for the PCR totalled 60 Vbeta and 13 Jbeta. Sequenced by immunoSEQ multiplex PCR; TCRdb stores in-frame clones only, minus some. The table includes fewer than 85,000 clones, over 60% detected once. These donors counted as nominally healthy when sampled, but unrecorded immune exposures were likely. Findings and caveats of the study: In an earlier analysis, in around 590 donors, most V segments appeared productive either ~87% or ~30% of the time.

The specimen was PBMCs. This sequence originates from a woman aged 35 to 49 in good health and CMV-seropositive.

CDR3 bases: TGTGCCTGGAATGCCGGCCAGGGGGCCTATTCACCCCTCCACTTT. Amino acid sequence: CAWNAGQGAYSPLHF. The gene calls are TRBV30 and TRBJ1-6; 8 positions agree with TRBD1. The CDR3 loop spans 15 amino acids. CDR1 and CDR2 (germline): GTSNPN, SVGIG (reference sequence). Trimming removed 4 bases from V and 8 bases from J; junction bases left unmatched: 10.